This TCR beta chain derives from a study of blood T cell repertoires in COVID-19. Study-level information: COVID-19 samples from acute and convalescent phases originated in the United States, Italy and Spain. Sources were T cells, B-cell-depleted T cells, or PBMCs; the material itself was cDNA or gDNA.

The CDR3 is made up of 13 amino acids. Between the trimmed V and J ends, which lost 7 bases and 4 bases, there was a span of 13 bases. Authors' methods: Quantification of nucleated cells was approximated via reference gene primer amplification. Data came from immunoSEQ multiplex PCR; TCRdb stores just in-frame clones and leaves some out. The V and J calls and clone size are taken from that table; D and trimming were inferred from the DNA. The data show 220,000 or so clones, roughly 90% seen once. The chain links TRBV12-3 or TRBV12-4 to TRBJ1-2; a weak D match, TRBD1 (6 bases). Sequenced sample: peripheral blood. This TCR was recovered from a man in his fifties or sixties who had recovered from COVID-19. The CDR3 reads CASTRDTSYGYTF. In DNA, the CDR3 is TGTGCCAGCACCAGGGACACCTCCTATGGCTACACCTTC.